This T cell receptor beta chain was sequenced in a study of CD8+ T cells in alopecia areata. RNA extraction was followed by reverse transcription into cDNA, which acted as the sequencing template. TCRdb keeps only in-frame clones here, not all; method: immunoSEQ multiplex PCR. The data hold about 140,000 clones, with roughly three fifths observed a single time. The V gene's germline CDR1 is SQVTM and CDR2 ANQGSEA. The V end lost 4 bases, the J end lost 4 bases, and 12 bases lay between the germline ends. CDR3 length: 13 amino acids. This clone has just a few counts. The origin of this receptor is a human donor with alopecia areata. The chain recombines TRBV29-1 with TRBJ2-3; D call uncertain. Sequencing used CD4+ T cells sorted from blood, obtained at week 0. The CDR3, as DNA: TGCAGCGTTGGCGGTTCAACAGCAGATACGCAGTATTTT. Translation: CSVGGSTADTQYF.